The TCR beta chain under discussion was sequenced for a study of T-cell memory formation after mild COVID-19. For the study at large: Largely, the TCR clusters proved donor specific.

Via MiXCR, TCRdb re-called the 5' RACE reads, giving one row per CDR3 protein. The profile shows around 200,000 distinct CDR3 sequences, about 10% of them singletons. Findings and caveats of the study: Among clones contracting day 15 to 85, CD4/CD8 was balanced, whereas later expanders leaned CD4+. Shrinking CD4+ clones resided mostly in CM and EM, and CD8+ ones in EMRA.

Trimming at V came to 7 bases and at J to 4 bases, leaving 11 bases not matched to a gene. CDR3 length equals 16 residues. In germline, CDR1 is LGHNA, CDR2 YNFKEQ. This clonotype appeared many times. Its antigen is undetermined. Sequencing was done on a sample of PBMCs or a T cell subset sorted from them (not recorded which). This clonotype originated in a man between 18 and 29 years old who had mild COVID-19 (a few samples of this study predate the infection). Cell type and time point are not known. This chain links TRBV4-2 with TRBJ2-3, with 10 bases matching TRBD2. CDR3 DNA sequence: TGTGCCAGCACCCCTAGCGGGGGCCCCGGGGCAGATACGCAGTATTTT. It translates to CASTPSGGPGADTQYF.